The clone carrying this TCR beta chain has a handful of counts. Its antigen remains unknown. Only in-frame clones appear in the TCRdb table, and some are missing; sequencing was by immunoSEQ multiplex PCR. Of about 170,000 clones in the sample, 90% were seen once. The data are from a study of T cell responses to AZD1222 COVID-19 vaccine. With V trimmed by 0 bases and J by 0 bases, 5 bases remained unmatched. CDR1 is SGHRS and CDR2 is YFSETQ in the germline V gene. CDR3 length equals 16 residues. Regarding the study as a whole: Baseline seropositivity occurred in only 5 or 6 AZD1222 recipients.

Material: peripheral blood, obtained on day 0 of AZD1222 vaccination. The chain combines TRBV5-1 with TRBJ2-7; 8 nucleotides match TRBD1. This clonotype was obtained from an adult in good health. This CDR3 is CASSLDGQGSSYEQYF. CDR3 bases: TGCGCCAGCAGCTTGGACGGACAGGGAAGCTCCTACGAGCAGTACTTC.